This T cell receptor (beta chain) is drawn from a study of human T cells and chemical hapten exposure. At the level of the study: Donors were sensitized with 2% DPC on the upper inner arm.

How the authors handled the data: Per-sample TCR counts ranged from about 20,000 to 700,000, median approximately 98,000. TCRdb independently ran MiXCR on the RACE reads; one entry per CDR3 protein. None of the V and J calls come from the authors' own analysis; TCRdb made them. The sample yields approximately 57,000 distinct CDR3 sequences, about 9.3% seen once. This clonotype was seen a handful of times. The time point: patch test 1, 2 weeks after DPC sensitization. As for treatment: therapeutic diphenylcyclopropenone sensitization with weekly scalp DPC. Germline V gene data show CDR1 as MNHEY and CDR2 as SVGEGT. This CDR3 has 14 amino acids. V lost 8 bases and J lost 0, with 8 bases in between.

This sample comprised whole blood, obtained in connection with sensitization to the hapten diphenylcyclopropenone (DPC). The chain combines TRBV6-2 or TRBV6-3 with TRBJ2-6, with D uncertain. This TCR derives from a woman aged 40 to 50 with alopecia areata. Some clones in this sample may be carry-over from other donors' samples. CDR3 sequence reads: CASSMDSGANVLTF. CDR3 coding DNA: TGTGCCAGCTCGATGGACTCTGGGGCCAACGTCCTGACTTTC.